The T cell receptor (beta chain) described here comes from a study of cytomegalovirus exposure and HLA in healthy donors. Per germline, CDR1 KGHSH and CDR2 LQKENI. V gave up 3 bases and J gave up 0 bases, with 9 bases separating them. The CDR3 is 15 amino acids. It was with 60 Vbeta and 13 Jbeta primers that the PCR ran. TCRdb's table, derived via immunoSEQ multiplex PCR, lists solely in-frame clones and lacks some. In the table there are 180,000 or so clones, around 80% of which are singletons. Sequencing was carried out using PBMCs. The receptor was isolated from a woman aged 35 to 49 in good health and CMV-seropositive. The chain joins TRBV18 to TRBJ2-1; D unclear. The CDR3 loop reads CASSPDISSYNEQFF. The CDR3 DNA is TGTGCCAGCTCACCCGACATTAGCTCCTACAATGAGCAGTTCTTC. The complete variable domain, with remaining parts taken from reference TRBV18 and TRBJ2-1, reads NAGVMQNPRHLVRRRGQEARLRCSPMKGHSHVYWYRQLPEEGLKFMVYLQKENIIDESGMPKERFSAEFPKEGPSILRIQQVVRGDSAAYFCASSPDISSYNEQFFGPGTRLTVL.